The 5 T cell receptor beta chains below come from one sample, sequenced in a study of TIL therapy for anti-PD-1-resistant metastatic lung cancer. As to time point: pre-treatment sample, taken before nivolumab and TIL therapy. The immunoSEQ assay was v3. Here immunoSEQ multiplex PCR was the method, and the copy in TCRdb shows in-frame clones only, minus some. The sample contains 9,000 to 15,000 clones, 80% of which appear only once. Here the sequenced sample was blood, taken at baseline. These receptor sequences come from a person between 30 and 80 years old with non-small cell lung cancer.

The CDR3, as DNA: TGCGCCAGCAGTGCCGGTTACGGAAACACCATATATTTT. It is translated as CASSAGYGNTIYF. The rearrangement uses TRBV5-1 and TRBJ1-3; D not certain. The CDR3 loop spans 13 amino acids. The ends were cut back, 5 bases at V and 4 bases at J, with 10 bases in the middle. Germline loops: CDR1 SGHRS, CDR2 YFSETQ.

In this sample, this clone turned up once. V gene TRBV5-4 combines with J gene TRBJ1-2; 8 nucleotides agree with TRBD1. This CDR3 comprises 15 residues. After removal of 3 bases from V and 6 bases from J, the junction contained 10 bases not matched to a gene. Germline CDR1 is SGHNT and CDR2 is YYREEE (reference sequence). Written as DNA, the CDR3 is TGTGCCAGCAGCTCGTATACGGACAGGGCCCATGGCTACACCTTC. Encoded protein: CASSSYTDRAHGYTF.

The chain recombines TRBV19 with TRBJ1-1; unclear D gene. With 3 bases removed from V and 1 base from J, the gap between germline ends came to 9 bases. Germline lookup yields CDR1 LNHDA and CDR2 SQIVND (reference sequence). CDR3 length equals 14 residues. The CDR3 sequence: CASSIQYGNTEAFF. The CDR3 bases are TGTGCCAGTAGTATCCAGTATGGGAACACTGAAGCTTTCTTT. Based on the CDR3 plus reference TRBV19 and TRBJ1-1, the full variable domain is DGGITQSPKYLFRKEGQNVTLSCEQNLNHDAMYWYRQDPGQGLRLIYYSQIVNDFQKGDIAEGYSVSREKKESFPLTVTSAQKNPTAFYLCASSIQYGNTEAFFGQGTRLTVV.

This clone occurred a few times. The J gene is TRBJ2-2, the V gene TRBV30; TRBD2 might be the D (5 bases). The V gene's germline CDR1 is GTSNPN and CDR2 SVGIG (reference sequence). Between the trimmed V and J ends, which lost 4 bases and 3 bases, there was a span of 18 bases. The CDR3 contains 16 residues. The CDR3 nucleotides are TGTGCCTGGACCACGAAGATGGGGAGAGACACCGGGGAGCTGTTTTTT. Its protein is CAWTTKMGRDTGELFF.

This clone was observed a few times. The chain recombines TRBV6-5 with TRBJ2-7; the D gene could be TRBD1 or TRBD2 (5 bases each). Germline CDR1 MNHEY, CDR2 SVGAGI. Trimming removed 6 bases from V and 11 bases from J, with 17 bases in between. This CDR3 comprises 12 residues. The CDR3 here is CASSPQGARKYF. The CDR3 DNA is TGTGCCAGCAGCCCCCAGGGAGCGAGGAAGTACTTC.